This TCR beta chain was observed in a study of cytomegalovirus exposure and HLA in healthy donors. Study summary: HLA-typed donors were the source of about 90 million unique TCRs held in an early data release. Broader study findings: Some TCR beta chains (roughly 150 of them) were listed as cytomegalovirus-associated. For TCR beta chains, V- and J-gene trimming was later linked to a missense DCLRE1C variant. Among the most significant clusters, several appeared linked to common viral pathogens in a later analysis.

The primer mix had 60 Vbeta and 13 Jbeta primers. The assay was immunoSEQ multiplex PCR, and TCRdb's table has in-frame clones only and misses some. Here the sample spans some 200,000 clones, roughly 84% being singletons. Trimming left V 4 bases short and J 0 bases short, with 18 bases between. Per germline, CDR1 MNHNS and CDR2 SASEGT. The CDR3 covers 18 residues. A note on this clone: Its antigen is still unknown.

This clonotype was obtained from a woman aged 50 to 60 in good health and CMV-seropositive. The sample consisted of PBMCs. V is TRBV6-1 and J is TRBJ1-4, with unresolved D. The CDR3 sequence is CASSGRPPGLTTNEKLFF. As DNA, the CDR3 is TGTGCCAGCAGTGGCCGACCGCCGGGTCTAACAACTAATGAAAAACTGTTTTTT.